Listed below are T cell receptor beta chains from one sample, sequenced in a study of T cells expressing NK-cell markers. TCRdb re-called the 5' RACE reads and shows each CDR3 protein once, DNA omitted. This table lists more than 250,000 distinct CDR3 sequences. Sequencing input: blood T cells: a sorted CD56 or NKG2C T cell subset, CD4+ or CD8+ T cells, or bulk PBMC T cells (not recorded which). The receptors come from a man younger than 35 in good health. The CDR3 runs from the conserved cysteine through the conserved F or W. Fields, in order: V gene, J gene, CDR3 protein.

V: TRBV5-6
J: TRBJ1-1
CDR3: CASRSWGTRNTEAFF

V: TRBV7-9
J: TRBJ1-1
CDR3: CASSLRRDNTEAFF

V: TRBV20-1
J: TRBJ1-5
CDR3: CSARDSSVASYSNQPQHF

V: TRBV2
J: TRBJ2-1
CDR3: CATQAHNNEQFF

V: TRBV5-1
J: TRBJ1-6
CDR3: CASSLTSGRNNSPLHF

V: TRBV12-3/TRBV12-4
J: TRBJ2-2
CDR3: CASKVAGAPNTGELFF

V: TRBV7-6
J: TRBJ2-3
CDR3: CASSPGNLASTDTQYF

V: TRBV13
J: TRBJ1-5
CDR3: CASGQGGNQPQHF

V: TRBV7-2
J: TRBJ2-7
CDR3: CASSGDRGGEQYF

V: TRBV6-1
J: TRBJ1-6
CDR3: CASRIQGINSPLHF

V: TRBV10-3
J: TRBJ2-1
CDR3: CAISEEGPSSYNEQFF

V: TRBV5-1
J: TRBJ2-1
CDR3: CASSPVAGANNEQFF

V: TRBV29-1
J: TRBJ1-1
CDR3: CSAVLDIVNTEAFF